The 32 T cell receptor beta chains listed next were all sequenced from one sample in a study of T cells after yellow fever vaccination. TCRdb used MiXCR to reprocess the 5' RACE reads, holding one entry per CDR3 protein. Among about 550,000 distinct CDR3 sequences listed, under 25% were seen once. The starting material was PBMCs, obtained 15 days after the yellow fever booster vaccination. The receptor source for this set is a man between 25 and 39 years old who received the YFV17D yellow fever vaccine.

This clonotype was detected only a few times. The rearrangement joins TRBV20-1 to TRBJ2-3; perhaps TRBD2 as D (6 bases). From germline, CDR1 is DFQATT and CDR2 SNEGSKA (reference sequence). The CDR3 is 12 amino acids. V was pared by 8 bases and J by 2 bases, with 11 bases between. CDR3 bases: TGCAGTTCCCGGGGGACCACAGATACGCAGTATTTT. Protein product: CSSRGTTDTQYF.

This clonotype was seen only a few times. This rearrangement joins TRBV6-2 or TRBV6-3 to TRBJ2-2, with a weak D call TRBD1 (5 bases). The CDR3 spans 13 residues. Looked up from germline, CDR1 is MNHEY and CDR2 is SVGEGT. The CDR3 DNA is TGTGGTACACAGGACGCGAACACCGGGGAGCTGTTTTTT. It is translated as CGTQDANTGELFF.

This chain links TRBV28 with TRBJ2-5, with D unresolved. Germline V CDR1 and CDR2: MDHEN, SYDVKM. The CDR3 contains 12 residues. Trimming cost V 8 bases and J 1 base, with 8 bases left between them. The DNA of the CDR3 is TGTGCCAGCGACGGCGGCCAAGAGACCCAGTACTTC. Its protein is CASDGGQETQYF.

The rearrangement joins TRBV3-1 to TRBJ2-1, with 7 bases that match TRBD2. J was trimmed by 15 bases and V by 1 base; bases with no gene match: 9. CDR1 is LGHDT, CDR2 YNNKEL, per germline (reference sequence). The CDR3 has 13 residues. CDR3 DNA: TGTGCCAGCAGCCAAGGCCGAGGACTAGGAGCGTTCTTC. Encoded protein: CASSQGRGLGAFF.

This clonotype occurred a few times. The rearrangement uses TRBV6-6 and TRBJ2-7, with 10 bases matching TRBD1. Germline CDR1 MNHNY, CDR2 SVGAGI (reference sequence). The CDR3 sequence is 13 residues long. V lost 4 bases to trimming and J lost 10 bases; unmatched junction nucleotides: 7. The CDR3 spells CASSSGTGADQYF. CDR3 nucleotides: TGTGCCAGCAGTTCCGGGACAGGGGCTGATCAGTACTTC.

CDR3 sequence reads: CAISESEGGEAFF. DNA of the CDR3: TGTGCCATCAGTGAGTCAGAGGGCGGTGAGGCTTTCTTT. The chain joins TRBV10-3 to TRBJ1-1, with D uncertain. The V gene lost 0 bases and the J gene lost 11 bases, with 13 bases spanning the gap. This CDR3 is built from 13 residues. CDR1 is ENHRY, CDR2 SYGVKD, per germline.

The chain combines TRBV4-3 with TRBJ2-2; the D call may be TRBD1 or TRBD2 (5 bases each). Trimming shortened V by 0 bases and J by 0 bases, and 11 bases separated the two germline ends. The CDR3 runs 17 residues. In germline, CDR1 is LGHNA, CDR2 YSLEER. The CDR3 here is CASSQDWDATNTGELFF. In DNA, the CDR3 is TGCGCCAGCAGCCAAGATTGGGACGCCACGAACACCGGGGAGCTGTTTTTT.

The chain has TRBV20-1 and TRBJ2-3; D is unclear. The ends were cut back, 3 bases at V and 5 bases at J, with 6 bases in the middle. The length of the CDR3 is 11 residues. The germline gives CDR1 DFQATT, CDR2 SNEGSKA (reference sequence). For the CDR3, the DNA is TGCAGTGCTAGTTGGCGAGATACGCAGTATTTT. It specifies CSASWRDTQYF.

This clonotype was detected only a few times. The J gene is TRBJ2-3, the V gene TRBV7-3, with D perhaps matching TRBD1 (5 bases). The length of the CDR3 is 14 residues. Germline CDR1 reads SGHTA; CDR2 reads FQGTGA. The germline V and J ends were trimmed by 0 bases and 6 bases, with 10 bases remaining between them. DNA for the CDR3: TGTGCCAGCAGCTTAACCAGGGCAGGGGATACGCAGTATTTT. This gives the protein CASSLTRAGDTQYF. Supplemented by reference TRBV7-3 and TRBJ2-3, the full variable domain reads GAGVSQTPSNKVTEKGKYVELRCDPISGHTALYWYRQSLGQGPEFLIYFQGTGAADDSGLPNDRFFAVRPEGSVSTLKIQRTERGDSAVYLCASSLTRAGDTQYFGPGTRLTVL.

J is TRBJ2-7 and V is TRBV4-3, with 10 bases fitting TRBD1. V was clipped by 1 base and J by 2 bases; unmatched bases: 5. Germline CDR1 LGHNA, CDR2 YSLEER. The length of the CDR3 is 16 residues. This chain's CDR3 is CASSQAGQGGPYEQYF. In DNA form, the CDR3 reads TGCGCCAGCAGCCAAGCCGGACAGGGGGGCCCCTACGAGCAGTACTTC.

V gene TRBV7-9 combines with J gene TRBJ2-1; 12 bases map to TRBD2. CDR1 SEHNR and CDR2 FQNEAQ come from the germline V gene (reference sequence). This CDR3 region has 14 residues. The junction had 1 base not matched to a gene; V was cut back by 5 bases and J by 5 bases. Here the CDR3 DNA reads TGTGCCAGCAGCCGACTAGCGGGGGACAATGAGCAGTTCTTC. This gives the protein CASSRLAGDNEQFF.

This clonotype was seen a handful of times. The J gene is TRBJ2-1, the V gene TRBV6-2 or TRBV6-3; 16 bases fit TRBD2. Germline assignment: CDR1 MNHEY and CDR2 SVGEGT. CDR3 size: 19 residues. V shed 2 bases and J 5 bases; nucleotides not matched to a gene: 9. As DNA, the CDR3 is TGTGCCAGCAGTTACCTAGGGGGACTAGCGGGAGGGCCGGACAATGAGCAGTTCTTC. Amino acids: CASSYLGGLAGGPDNEQFF.

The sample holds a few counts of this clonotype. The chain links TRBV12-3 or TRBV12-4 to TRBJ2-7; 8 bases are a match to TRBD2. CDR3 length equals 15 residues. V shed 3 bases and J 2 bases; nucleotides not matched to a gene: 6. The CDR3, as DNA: TGTGCCAGCAGTTTCACAGCGGGAGACACCTACGAGCAGTACTTC. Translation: CASSFTAGDTYEQYF.

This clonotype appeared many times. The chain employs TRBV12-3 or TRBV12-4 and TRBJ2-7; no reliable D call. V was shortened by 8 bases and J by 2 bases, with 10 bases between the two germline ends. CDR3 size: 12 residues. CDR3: CASGSSTYEQYF. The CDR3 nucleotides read TGTGCCAGCGGGTCCTCCACCTACGAGCAGTACTTC.

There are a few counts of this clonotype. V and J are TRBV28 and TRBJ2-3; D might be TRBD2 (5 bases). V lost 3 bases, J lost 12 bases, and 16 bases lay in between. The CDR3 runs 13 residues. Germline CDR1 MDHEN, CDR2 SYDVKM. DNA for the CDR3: TGTGCCAGCAGTTTCGGGGTAGAGGAAGTCCAGTATTTT. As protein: CASSFGVEEVQYF.

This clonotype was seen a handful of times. In nucleotides, the CDR3 is TGCGCCAGCAGTCAAGTTCCTAGCGGGAGAGGCTATGAGCAGTTCTTC. As protein: CASSQVPSGRGYEQFF. The rearrangement uses TRBV23-1 and TRBJ2-1, with 10 nucleotides matching TRBD2. TRBV23-1 is designated an ORF whose function remains uncertain. The J segment lost 8 bases and the V segment lost 2 bases, leaving 9 bases of the junction unmatched. CDR3 length: 16 residues.

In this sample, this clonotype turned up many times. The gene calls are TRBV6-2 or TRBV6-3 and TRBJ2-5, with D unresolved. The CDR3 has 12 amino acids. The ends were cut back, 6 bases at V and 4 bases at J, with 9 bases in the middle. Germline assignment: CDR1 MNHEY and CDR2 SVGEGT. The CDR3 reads CASSLIRETQYF. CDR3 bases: TGTGCCAGCAGCCTAATAAGAGAGACCCAGTACTTC.

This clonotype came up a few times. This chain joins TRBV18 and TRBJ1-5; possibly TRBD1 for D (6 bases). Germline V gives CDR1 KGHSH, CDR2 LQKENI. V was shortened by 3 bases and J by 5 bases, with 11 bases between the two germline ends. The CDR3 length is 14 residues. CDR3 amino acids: CASSPQQGHQPQHF. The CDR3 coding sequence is TGTGCCAGCTCACCGCAACAGGGTCATCAGCCCCAGCATTTT.

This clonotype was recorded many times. CDR3 in amino acids: CAISAELAGTNEQFF. The CDR3 bases are TGTGCCATCAGTGCGGAGCTAGCGGGCACCAATGAGCAGTTCTTC. The chain couples TRBV10-3 to TRBJ2-1; 8 bases fit TRBD2. CDR1 ENHRY and CDR2 SYGVKD come from the germline V gene. V dropped 4 bases and J dropped 6; count of bases not matched to a gene: 8. This CDR3 comprises 15 residues.

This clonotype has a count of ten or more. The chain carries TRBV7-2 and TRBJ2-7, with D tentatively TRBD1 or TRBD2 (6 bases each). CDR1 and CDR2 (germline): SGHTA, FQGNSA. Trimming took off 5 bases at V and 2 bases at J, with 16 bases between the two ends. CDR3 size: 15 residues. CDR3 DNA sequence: TGTGCCAGCAGCATGGGGCAGGGGACTCCCTACGAGCAGTACTTC. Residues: CASSMGQGTPYEQYF.

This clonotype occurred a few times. The CDR3 reads CASSPGGGRYEQYF. The CDR3 DNA sequence: TGTGCCAGCAGTCCCGGGGGGGGGCGCTACGAGCAGTACTTC. The chain has TRBV28 and TRBJ2-7; 8 bases match TRBD2. This CDR3 spans 14 amino acids. CDR1 is MDHEN, CDR2 SYDVKM, per germline. J lost 3 bases, V lost 5 bases, and 6 bases had no gene match.

CDR3 sequence: CASSLEGAGLDIYEQYF. The DNA for the CDR3 is TGTGCCAGCAGCTTGGAGGGAGCGGGACTAGATATCTACGAGCAGTACTTC. The V and J genes are TRBV5-6 and TRBJ2-7; 8 bases map to TRBD2. CDR1 and CDR2 (germline): SGHDT, YYEEEE. This CDR3 has 17 residues. V trimming: 0 bases; J trimming: 3 bases; junction bases outside the gene matches: 11.

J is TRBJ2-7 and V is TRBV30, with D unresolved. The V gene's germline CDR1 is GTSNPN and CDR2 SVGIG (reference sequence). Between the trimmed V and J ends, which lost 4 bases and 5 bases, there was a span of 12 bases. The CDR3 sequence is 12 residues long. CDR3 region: CAWNRQENEQYF. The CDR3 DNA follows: TGTGCCTGGAACCGGCAGGAAAACGAGCAGTACTTC.

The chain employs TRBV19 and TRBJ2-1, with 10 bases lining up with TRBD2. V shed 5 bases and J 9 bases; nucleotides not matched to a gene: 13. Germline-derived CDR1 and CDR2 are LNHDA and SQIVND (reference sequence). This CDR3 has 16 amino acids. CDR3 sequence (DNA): TGTGCCAGTAGTTTCTCCCCCGGGACTAGCGCGGGTGAGCAGTTCTTC. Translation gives CASSFSPGTSAGEQFF.

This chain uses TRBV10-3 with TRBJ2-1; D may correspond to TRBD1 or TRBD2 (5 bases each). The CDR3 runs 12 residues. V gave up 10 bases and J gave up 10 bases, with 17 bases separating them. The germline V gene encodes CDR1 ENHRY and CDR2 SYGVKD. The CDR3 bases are TGTGCCACTGGGGACGGAGAGGGAGAGCAGTTCTTC. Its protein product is CATGDGEGEQFF.

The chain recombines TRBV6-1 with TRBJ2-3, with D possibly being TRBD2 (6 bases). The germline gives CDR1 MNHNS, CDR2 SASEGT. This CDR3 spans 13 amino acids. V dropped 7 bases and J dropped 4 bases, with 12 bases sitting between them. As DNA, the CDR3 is TGTGCCAGCACTCAGACTAGTTCAGATACGCAGTATTTT. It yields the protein CASTQTSSDTQYF.

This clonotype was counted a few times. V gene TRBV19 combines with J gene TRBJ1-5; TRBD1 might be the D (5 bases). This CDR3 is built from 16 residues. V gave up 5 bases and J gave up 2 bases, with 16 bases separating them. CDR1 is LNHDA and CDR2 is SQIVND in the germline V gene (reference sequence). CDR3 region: CASSLAARAGNQPQHF. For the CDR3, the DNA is TGTGCCAGTAGTTTGGCCGCCAGGGCAGGCAATCAGCCCCAGCATTTT.

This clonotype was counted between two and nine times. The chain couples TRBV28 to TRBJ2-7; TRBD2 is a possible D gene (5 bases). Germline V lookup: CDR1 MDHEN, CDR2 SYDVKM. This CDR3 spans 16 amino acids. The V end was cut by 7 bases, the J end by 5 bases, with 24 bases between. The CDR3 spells CASTGEGPVRYHEQYF. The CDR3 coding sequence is TGTGCCAGCACCGGGGAAGGGCCCGTACGATACCACGAGCAGTACTTC.

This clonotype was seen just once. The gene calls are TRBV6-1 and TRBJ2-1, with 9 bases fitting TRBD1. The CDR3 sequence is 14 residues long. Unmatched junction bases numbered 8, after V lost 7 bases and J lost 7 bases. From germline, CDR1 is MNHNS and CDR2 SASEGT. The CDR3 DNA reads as TGTGCCAGCACTCAGGACAGGGGAAAGAATGAGCAGTTCTTC. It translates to CASTQDRGKNEQFF.

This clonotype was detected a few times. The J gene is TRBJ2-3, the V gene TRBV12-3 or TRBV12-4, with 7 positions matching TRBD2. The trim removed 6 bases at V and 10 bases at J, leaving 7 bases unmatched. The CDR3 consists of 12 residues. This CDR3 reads CASRPTSEAQYF. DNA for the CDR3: TGTGCCAGCAGACCAACTAGCGAAGCGCAGTATTTT.

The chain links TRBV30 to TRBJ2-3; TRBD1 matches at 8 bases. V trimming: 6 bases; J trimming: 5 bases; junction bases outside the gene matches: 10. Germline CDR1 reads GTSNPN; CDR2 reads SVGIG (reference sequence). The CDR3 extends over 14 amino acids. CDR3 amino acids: CACPRGPSRDTQYF. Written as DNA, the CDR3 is TGTGCCTGTCCCAGGGGGCCCAGCCGAGATACGCAGTATTTT.

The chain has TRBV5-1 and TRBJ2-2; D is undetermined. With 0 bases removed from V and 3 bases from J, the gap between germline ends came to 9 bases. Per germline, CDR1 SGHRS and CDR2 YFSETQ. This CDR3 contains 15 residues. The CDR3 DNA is TGCGCCAGCAGCTTGGGTCTAGTGGACACCGGGGAGCTGTTTTTT. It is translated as CASSLGLVDTGELFF.